This TCR beta chain was sequenced during a study of blood T cells in healthy people across ages. Across the whole study: Template switching picked up about one barcoded beta molecule for each two T cells.

V lost 3 bases, J lost 8 bases, and 12 bases lay in between. This CDR3 has 13 amino acids. CDR1 is SGHRS and CDR2 is YFSETQ in the germline V gene. With a J-beta primer mix and a sample-barcoded 5' primer, a second PCR ran 7 to 11 cycles. TCRdb re-analysed the 5' RACE reads in MiXCR, keeping a single row per CDR3 protein. The sample consists of over 700,000 distinct CDR3 sequences, just under 25% of them appearing once. The same specimen was also included in a second study, on T cells of mothers and their children. That work contributes: cDNA was made from all extracted RNA, approximately 1.5 ug per 15 ul. Related mother and child pairs showed slightly greater overlap (not significant) than unrelated pairs did.

V and J are TRBV5-1 and TRBJ2-4; no definite D call. The source is a boy aged 5-17 years in good health. Sequencing was carried out using blood. CDR3 residues: CASSSHREDIQYF. The CDR3 nucleotides are TGCGCCAGCAGCTCTCATCGAGAGGACATTCAGTACTTC.